The clone carrying this T cell receptor beta chain was observed at least ten times. The antigen remains unidentified. The sample belongs to a study of response to subunit inactivated influenza vaccine. Study outcomes and limitations: Authors suggested each seasonal influenza vaccination recruits few new T cells.

J gave up 5 bases and V 6 bases, and 7 bases lay outside the gene matches. The CDR3 is 15 residues long. TCRdb reprocessed the RT-PCR reads with MiXCR, giving one entry per CDR3 protein. The sample yields about 180,000 distinct CDR3 sequences, approximately 8.7% seen once. The gene calls are TRBV12-3 or TRBV12-4 and TRBJ2-2; 9 bases agree with TRBD1. This material consisted of non-naive T cells sorted from PBMCs, taken on the day of vaccination. This clonotype was obtained from a man over 45 who received an inactivated influenza vaccine. CDR3 sequence: CASSFDRGWTGELFF. For the CDR3, the DNA is TGTGCCAGCAGCTTCGACAGGGGGTGGACCGGGGAGCTGTTTTTT.